This is a list of T cell receptor beta chains from one sample in a study of blood T cell repertoires in COVID-19. Libraries were prepared by immunoSEQ multiplex PCR; TCRdb keeps only in-frame clonotypes and omits some of them. The sample shows 50,000 to 65,000 clones, more than 55% of them seen only once. The sequenced material came from PBMCs or T cells enriched from blood (not recorded which). Receptors were obtained from a woman aged 60 to 75 who had been exposed to COVID-19. The CDR3 runs from the conserved cysteine through the conserved F or W. The order of the fields is CDR3 DNA, CDR3 protein, clone size, D gene, J gene, V gene. The D gene is left open where the match is weak. Rows may omit the clone size; those that give it use once, few, many or a size class.

CDR3nt: TGCGCCAGCAGCTTGGTTCAAGGGGGCATGTACAATGAGCAGTTCTTC
CDR3aa: CASSLVQGGMYNEQFF
abundance: .
d_gene: TRBD1
j_gene: TRBJ2-1
v_gene: TRBV5-1

CDR3nt: TGTGCCAGCAGTTGGTGGCAGGGTGGTGGCTACACCTTC
CDR3aa: CASSWWQGGGYTF
abundance: .
d_gene: .
j_gene: TRBJ1-2
v_gene: TRBV27

CDR3nt: TGTGCCAGCAGTACCCTGGACAGACCAAATTCACCCCTCCACTTT
CDR3aa: CASSTLDRPNSPLHF
abundance: .
d_gene: .
j_gene: TRBJ1-6
v_gene: TRBV27

CDR3nt: TGTGCCAGCAGGGGGGCTCAGAACACCGGGGAGCTGTTTTTT
CDR3aa: CASRGAQNTGELFF
abundance: once
d_gene: .
j_gene: TRBJ2-2
v_gene: TRBV6-4

CDR3nt: TGTGCCAGCTCACCTGGACAGTTCTCGGGGGAGCTGTTTTTT
CDR3aa: CASSPGQFSGELFF
abundance: .
d_gene: .
j_gene: TRBJ2-2
v_gene: TRBV18

CDR3nt: TGTGCCAGCAGCCGGGCAGCTAGCGGGAGCGCAGATACGCAGTATTTT
CDR3aa: CASSRAASGSADTQYF
abundance: few
d_gene: TRBD2
j_gene: TRBJ2-3
v_gene: TRBV7-6

CDR3nt: TGTGCCATCGGGGCCCCAGGCAATCAGCCCCAGCATTTT
CDR3aa: CAIGAPGNQPQHF
abundance: .
d_gene: .
j_gene: TRBJ1-5
v_gene: TRBV10-3

CDR3nt: TGTGCCTGGAGCTTCCTAGCGGGAGGAGGAAATACGCAGTATTTT
CDR3aa: CAWSFLAGGGNTQYF
abundance: .
d_gene: TRBD2
j_gene: TRBJ2-3
v_gene: TRBV30

CDR3nt: TGTGCCAGCAGTGAACCCACTGGTGCCCTACAAGAGACCCAGTACTTC
CDR3aa: CASSEPTGALQETQYF
abundance: .
d_gene: .
j_gene: TRBJ2-5
v_gene: TRBV25-1

CDR3nt: TGTGCCAGCAGCAGCCGCGGACTAGCGTCGACCGGGGAGCTGTTTTTT
CDR3aa: CASSSRGLASTGELFF
abundance: .
d_gene: TRBD2
j_gene: TRBJ2-2
v_gene: TRBV7-8

CDR3nt: TGTGCCTGTCAGAGTAGAGGATCGTACGAGCAGTACTTC
CDR3aa: CACQSRGSYEQYF
abundance: .
d_gene: .
j_gene: TRBJ2-7
v_gene: TRBV30

CDR3nt: TGTGCCAGTTTACAGGGCCCTATCTATGGCTACACCTTC
CDR3aa: CASLQGPIYGYTF
abundance: .
d_gene: .
j_gene: TRBJ1-2
v_gene: TRBV2

CDR3nt: TGTGCCAGTAGCCTAGGACAGGGGTGGGGCTACACCTTC
CDR3aa: CASSLGQGWGYTF
abundance: .
d_gene: TRBD1
j_gene: TRBJ1-2
v_gene: TRBV19

CDR3nt: TGTGCCAGCATGAGGACAACCGATCAGCCCCAGCATTTT
CDR3aa: CASMRTTDQPQHF
abundance: .
d_gene: .
j_gene: TRBJ1-5
v_gene: TRBV2

CDR3nt: TGCGCCAGCAGCCAAGTGGGTCAGGGGGCAGAAGGCTACACCTTC
CDR3aa: CASSQVGQGAEGYTF
abundance: .
d_gene: TRBD1
j_gene: TRBJ1-2
v_gene: TRBV4-3

CDR3nt: TGTGCCAGTTCCCCCGGGACTAGCGGGAGTGAGCAGTTCTTC
CDR3aa: CASSPGTSGSEQFF
abundance: .
d_gene: TRBD2
j_gene: TRBJ2-1
v_gene: TRBV27

CDR3nt: TGTGCCAGCTCTCCATCCCAGGGGGCGAACACTGAAGCTTTCTTT
CDR3aa: CASSPSQGANTEAFF
abundance: few
d_gene: TRBD1
j_gene: TRBJ1-1
v_gene: TRBV18

CDR3nt: TGTGCCAGCAGTTTCTTAGACCAGGGGAGTGAAAAACTGTTTTTT
CDR3aa: CASSFLDQGSEKLFF
abundance: few
d_gene: .
j_gene: TRBJ1-4
v_gene: TRBV28

CDR3nt: TGTGCCAGCAGCTTGGTGGCCTCCACAGATACGCAGTATTTT
CDR3aa: CASSLVASTDTQYF
abundance: .
d_gene: .
j_gene: TRBJ2-3
v_gene: TRBV5-4

CDR3nt: TGTGCCAGCAGCCAAGGAGGGGGCGAGCAGCCCCAGCATTTT
CDR3aa: CASSQGGGEQPQHF
abundance: few
d_gene: TRBD1
j_gene: TRBJ1-5
v_gene: TRBV3-1/TRBV3-2

CDR3nt: TGTGCCAGCTCTCCGACGCGACAGACCTACGAGCAGTACTTC
CDR3aa: CASSPTRQTYEQYF
abundance: .
d_gene: .
j_gene: TRBJ2-7
v_gene: TRBV18

CDR3nt: TGTGCCAGCAGCTTAGGCGGGAGGGGGTACGAGCAGTACTTC
CDR3aa: CASSLGGRGYEQYF
abundance: few
d_gene: TRBD2
j_gene: TRBJ2-7
v_gene: TRBV7-2

CDR3nt: TGTGCCAGCAGCCCCCGAGTCGGACAAAACACTGAAGCTTTCTTT
CDR3aa: CASSPRVGQNTEAFF
abundance: few
d_gene: .
j_gene: TRBJ1-1
v_gene: TRBV7-2

CDR3nt: TGTGCCTCCGAGGGGACAGGGACTGGAAACACCATATATTTT
CDR3aa: CASEGTGTGNTIYF
abundance: once
d_gene: TRBD1
j_gene: TRBJ1-3
v_gene: TRBV6-5

CDR3nt: TGCGCCAGCAGCATAACACAGGGGATCACCGGGGAGCTGTTTTTT
CDR3aa: CASSITQGITGELFF
abundance: .
d_gene: TRBD1
j_gene: TRBJ2-2
v_gene: TRBV5-1

CDR3nt: TGTGCCAGCAGTTTCAGGAGGGGTGTGCCGGGCTATGGCTACACCTTC
CDR3aa: CASSFRRGVPGYGYTF
abundance: .
d_gene: .
j_gene: TRBJ1-2
v_gene: TRBV28

CDR3nt: TGTGCCAGCAGCGTAGGGGGTCGAGGACTAGCGGGAGAGGAGCAGTACTTC
CDR3aa: CASSVGGRGLAGEEQYF
abundance: .
d_gene: TRBD2
j_gene: TRBJ2-7
v_gene: TRBV9

CDR3nt: TGTGCCAGCACCCAGGGGGCGTGGACTGAAGCTTTCTTT
CDR3aa: CASTQGAWTEAFF
abundance: .
d_gene: TRBD1
j_gene: TRBJ1-1
v_gene: TRBV12-3/TRBV12-4

CDR3nt: TGTGCCAGCACCCGGTCCATGAGCTCCTACGAGCAGTACTTC
CDR3aa: CASTRSMSSYEQYF
abundance: .
d_gene: .
j_gene: TRBJ2-7
v_gene: TRBV28

CDR3nt: TGTGCCAGCAGTGACGGGACTAGGCCCCCAGATACGCAGTATTTT
CDR3aa: CASSDGTRPPDTQYF
abundance: .
d_gene: TRBD2
j_gene: TRBJ2-3
v_gene: TRBV6-1

CDR3nt: TGTGCCAGTAGTATAGTGCGGAACACTGAAGCTTTCTTT
CDR3aa: CASSIVRNTEAFF
abundance: .
d_gene: .
j_gene: TRBJ1-1
v_gene: TRBV19

CDR3nt: TGCGCCAGCAGCCCTGGACAGACCATGAACACTGAAGCTTTCTTT
CDR3aa: CASSPGQTMNTEAFF
abundance: few
d_gene: .
j_gene: TRBJ1-1
v_gene: TRBV5-1

CDR3nt: TGTGCCAGTTGGAAGCGGGAGGATTTCCCCTACGAGCAGTACTTC
CDR3aa: CASWKREDFPYEQYF
abundance: .
d_gene: TRBD2
j_gene: TRBJ2-7
v_gene: TRBV19